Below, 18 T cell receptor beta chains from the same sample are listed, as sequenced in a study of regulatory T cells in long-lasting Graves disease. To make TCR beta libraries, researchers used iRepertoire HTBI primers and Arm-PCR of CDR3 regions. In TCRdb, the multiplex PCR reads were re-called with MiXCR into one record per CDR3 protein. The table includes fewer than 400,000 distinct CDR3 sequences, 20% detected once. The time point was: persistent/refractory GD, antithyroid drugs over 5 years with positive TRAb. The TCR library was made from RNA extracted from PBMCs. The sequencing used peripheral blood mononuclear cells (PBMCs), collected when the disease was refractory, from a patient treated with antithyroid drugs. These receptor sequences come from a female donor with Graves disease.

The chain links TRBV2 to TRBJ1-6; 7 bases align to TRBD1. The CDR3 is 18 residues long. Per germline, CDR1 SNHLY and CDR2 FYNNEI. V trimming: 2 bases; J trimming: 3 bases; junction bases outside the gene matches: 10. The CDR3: CASSETPTGRLYNSPLHF. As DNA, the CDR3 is TGTGCCAGCAGTGAAACCCCGACAGGGAGGCTCTATAATTCACCCCTCCACTTT.

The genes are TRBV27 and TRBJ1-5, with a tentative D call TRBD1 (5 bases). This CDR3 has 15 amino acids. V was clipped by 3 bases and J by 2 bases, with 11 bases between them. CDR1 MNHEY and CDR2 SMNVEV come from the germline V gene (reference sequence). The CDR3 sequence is CASSFEGAGNQPQHF. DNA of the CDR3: TGTGCCAGCAGTTTTGAAGGGGCTGGCAATCAGCCCCAGCATTTT.

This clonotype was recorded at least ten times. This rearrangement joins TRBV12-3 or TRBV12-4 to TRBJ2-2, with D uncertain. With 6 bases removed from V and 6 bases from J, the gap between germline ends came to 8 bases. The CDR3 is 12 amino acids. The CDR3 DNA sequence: TGTGCCAGCAGGGGGTTGGCCGGGGAGCTGTTTTTT. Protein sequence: CASRGLAGELFF.

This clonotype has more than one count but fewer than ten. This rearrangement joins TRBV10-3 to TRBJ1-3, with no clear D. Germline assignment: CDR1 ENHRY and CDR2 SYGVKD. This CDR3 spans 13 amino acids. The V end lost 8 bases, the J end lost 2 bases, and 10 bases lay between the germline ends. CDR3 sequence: CAIGQSAGNTIYF. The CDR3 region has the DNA TGTGCCATCGGGCAAAGCGCTGGAAACACCATATATTTT.

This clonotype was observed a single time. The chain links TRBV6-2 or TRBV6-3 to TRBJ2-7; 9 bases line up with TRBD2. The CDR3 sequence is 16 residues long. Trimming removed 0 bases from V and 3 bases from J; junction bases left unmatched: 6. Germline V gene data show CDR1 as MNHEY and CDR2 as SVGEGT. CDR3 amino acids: CASSYSVTSGDYEQYF. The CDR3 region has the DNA TGTGCCAGCAGTTACTCAGTGACTAGCGGAGACTACGAGCAGTACTTC.

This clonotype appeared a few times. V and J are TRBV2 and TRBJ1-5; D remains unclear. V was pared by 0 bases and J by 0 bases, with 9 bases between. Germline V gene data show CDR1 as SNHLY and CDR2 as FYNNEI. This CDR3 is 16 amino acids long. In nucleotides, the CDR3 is TGTGCCAGCAGTGAAGCGTTGAAATATAGCAATCAGCCCCAGCATTTT. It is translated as CASSEALKYSNQPQHF.

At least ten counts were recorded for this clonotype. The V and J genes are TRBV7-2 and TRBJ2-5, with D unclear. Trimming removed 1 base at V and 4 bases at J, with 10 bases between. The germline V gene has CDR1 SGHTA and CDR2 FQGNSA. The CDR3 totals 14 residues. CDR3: CASSLGYVGETQYF. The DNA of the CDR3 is TGTGCCAGCAGCTTAGGTTATGTAGGAGAGACCCAGTACTTC.

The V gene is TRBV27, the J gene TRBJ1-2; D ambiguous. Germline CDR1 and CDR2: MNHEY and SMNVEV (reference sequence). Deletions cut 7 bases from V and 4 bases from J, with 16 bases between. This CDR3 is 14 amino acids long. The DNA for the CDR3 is TGTGCCAGCAAGCGACGGGATTTGGGCTATGGCTACACCTTC. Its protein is CASKRRDLGYGYTF.

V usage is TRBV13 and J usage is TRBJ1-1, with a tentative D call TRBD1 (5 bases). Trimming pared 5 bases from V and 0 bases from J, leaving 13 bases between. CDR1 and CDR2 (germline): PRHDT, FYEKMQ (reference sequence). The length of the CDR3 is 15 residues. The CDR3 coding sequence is TGTGCCAGCAGCAAAAGACAGCCTATGAACACTGAAGCTTTCTTT. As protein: CASSKRQPMNTEAFF.

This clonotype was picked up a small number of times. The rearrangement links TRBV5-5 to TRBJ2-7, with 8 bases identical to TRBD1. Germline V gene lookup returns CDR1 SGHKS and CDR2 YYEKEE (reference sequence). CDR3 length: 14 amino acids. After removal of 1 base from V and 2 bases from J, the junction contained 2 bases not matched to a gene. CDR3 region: CASSLYRGAYEQYF. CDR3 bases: TGTGCCAGCAGCTTGTACAGGGGGGCCTACGAGCAGTACTTC.

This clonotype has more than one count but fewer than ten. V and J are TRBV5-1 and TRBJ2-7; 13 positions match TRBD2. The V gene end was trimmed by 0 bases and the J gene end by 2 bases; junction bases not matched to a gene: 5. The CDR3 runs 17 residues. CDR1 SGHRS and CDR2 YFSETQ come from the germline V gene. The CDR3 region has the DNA TGCGCCAGCAGCTTGGTACCTGGGACTAGCGGGGCCTACGAGCAGTACTTC. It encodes CASSLVPGTSGAYEQYF.

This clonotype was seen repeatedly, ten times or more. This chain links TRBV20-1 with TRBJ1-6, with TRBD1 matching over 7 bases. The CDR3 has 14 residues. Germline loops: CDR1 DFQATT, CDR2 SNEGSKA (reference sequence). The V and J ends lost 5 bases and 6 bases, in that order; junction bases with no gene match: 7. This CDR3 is CSAQKGARNSPLHF. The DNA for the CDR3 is TGCAGTGCTCAAAAGGGGGCGCGTAATTCACCCCTCCACTTT.

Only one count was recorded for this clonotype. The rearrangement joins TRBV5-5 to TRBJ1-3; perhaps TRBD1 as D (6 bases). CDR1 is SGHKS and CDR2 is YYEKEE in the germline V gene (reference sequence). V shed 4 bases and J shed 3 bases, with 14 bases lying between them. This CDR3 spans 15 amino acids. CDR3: CASSHDRSRGNTIYF. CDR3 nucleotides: TGTGCCAGCAGCCACGACAGGTCTCGTGGAAACACCATATATTTT.

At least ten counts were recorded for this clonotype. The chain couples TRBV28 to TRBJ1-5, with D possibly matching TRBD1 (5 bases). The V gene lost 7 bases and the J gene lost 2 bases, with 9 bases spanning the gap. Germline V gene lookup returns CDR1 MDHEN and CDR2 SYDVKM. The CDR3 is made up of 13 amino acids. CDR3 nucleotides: TGTGCCAGCATCCCACAGGGCAATCAGCCCCAGCATTTT. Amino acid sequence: CASIPQGNQPQHF.

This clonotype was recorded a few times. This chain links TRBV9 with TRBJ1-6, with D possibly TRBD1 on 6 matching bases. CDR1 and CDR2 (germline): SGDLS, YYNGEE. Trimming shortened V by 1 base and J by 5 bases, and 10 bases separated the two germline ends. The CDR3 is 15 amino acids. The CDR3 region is CASSVRTGHNSPLHF. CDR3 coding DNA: TGTGCCAGCAGCGTAAGAACAGGGCATAATTCACCCCTCCACTTT.

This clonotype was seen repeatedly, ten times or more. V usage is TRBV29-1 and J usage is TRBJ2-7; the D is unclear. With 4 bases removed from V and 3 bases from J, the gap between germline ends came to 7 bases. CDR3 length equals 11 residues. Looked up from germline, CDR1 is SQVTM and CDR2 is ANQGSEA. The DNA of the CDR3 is TGCAGCGTTGGGGCAGACTACGAGCAGTACTTC. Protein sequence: CSVGADYEQYF.

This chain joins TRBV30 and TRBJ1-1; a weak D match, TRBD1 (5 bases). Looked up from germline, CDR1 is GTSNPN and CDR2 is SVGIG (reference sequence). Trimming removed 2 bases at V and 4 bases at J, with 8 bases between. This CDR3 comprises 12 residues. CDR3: CAWSSGGTEAFF. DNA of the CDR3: TGTGCCTGGAGTTCTGGGGGCACTGAAGCTTTCTTT.

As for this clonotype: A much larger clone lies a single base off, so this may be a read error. CDR3 region: CASSRQGSYGYTF. As DNA, the CDR3 is TGTGCCAGCAGCCGACAGGGGAGCTATGGCTACACCTTC. The V and J genes are TRBV7-9 and TRBJ1-2, with 8 bases identical to TRBD1. Losses at the gene ends were 5 bases for V and 4 bases for J; bases not matched to a gene: 3. The CDR3 covers 13 residues. Germline-derived CDR1 and CDR2 are SEHNR and FQNEAQ (reference sequence).